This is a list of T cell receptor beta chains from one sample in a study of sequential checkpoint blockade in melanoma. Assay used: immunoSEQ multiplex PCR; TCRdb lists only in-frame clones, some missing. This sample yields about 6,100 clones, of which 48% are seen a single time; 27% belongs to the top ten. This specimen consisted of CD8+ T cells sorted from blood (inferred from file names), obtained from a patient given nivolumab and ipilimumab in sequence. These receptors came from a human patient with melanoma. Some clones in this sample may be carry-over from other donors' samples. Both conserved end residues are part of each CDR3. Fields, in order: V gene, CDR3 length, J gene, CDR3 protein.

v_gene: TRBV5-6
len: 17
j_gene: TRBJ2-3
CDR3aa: CASSLEGPGGPTDTQYF

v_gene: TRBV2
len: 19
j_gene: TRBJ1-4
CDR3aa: CASSEASHVMDRNNEKLFF

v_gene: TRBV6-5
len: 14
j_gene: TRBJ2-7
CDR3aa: CAISGGTGFSEQYF

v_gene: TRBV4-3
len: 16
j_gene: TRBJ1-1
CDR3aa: CASSQDYGGEYTEAFF

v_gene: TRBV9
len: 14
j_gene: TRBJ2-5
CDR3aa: CASSVEGGGETQYF

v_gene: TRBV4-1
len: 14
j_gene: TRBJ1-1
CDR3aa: CASSIGGENTEAFF

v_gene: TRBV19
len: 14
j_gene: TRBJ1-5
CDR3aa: CASSLGQSNQPQHF

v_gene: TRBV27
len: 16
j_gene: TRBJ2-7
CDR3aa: CASSLSFASGAYEQYF

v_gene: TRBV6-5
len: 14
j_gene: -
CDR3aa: CASSYLQGAYEQYF

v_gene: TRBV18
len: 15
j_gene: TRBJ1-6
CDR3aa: CASSLRLEGESPLHF

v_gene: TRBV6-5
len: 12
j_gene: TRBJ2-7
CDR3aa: CASSIGAYEQYF

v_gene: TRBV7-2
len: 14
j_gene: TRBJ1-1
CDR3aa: CASSPGEGYTEAFF

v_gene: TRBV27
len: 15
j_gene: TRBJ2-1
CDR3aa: CAIRAEGLAVNEQFF

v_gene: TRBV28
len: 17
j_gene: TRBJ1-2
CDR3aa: CASSPRTGRPANYGYTF

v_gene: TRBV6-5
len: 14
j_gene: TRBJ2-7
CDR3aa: CASSTPGTGHEQYF

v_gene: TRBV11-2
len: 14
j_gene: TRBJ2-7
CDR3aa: CASSPSDTGDEQYF

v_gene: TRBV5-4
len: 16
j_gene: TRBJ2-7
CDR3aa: CASSFLAGEIPTEQYF

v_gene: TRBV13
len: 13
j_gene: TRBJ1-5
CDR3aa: CASSSGNNQPQHF

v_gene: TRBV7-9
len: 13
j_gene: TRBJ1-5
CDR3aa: CASSREGDQPQHF

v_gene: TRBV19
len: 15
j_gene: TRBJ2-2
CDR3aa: CATEWQGAGTGELFF

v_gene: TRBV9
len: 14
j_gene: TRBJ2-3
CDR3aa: CASSGRTSTDTQYF

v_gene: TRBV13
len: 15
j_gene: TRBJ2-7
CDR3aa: CASSLGGLASYEQYF

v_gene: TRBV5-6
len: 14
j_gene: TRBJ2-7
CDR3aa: CASSQGGTTYEQYF

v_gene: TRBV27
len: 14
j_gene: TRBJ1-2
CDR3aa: CASSPERGFYGYTF

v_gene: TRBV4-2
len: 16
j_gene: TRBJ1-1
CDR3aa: CASSQVGGQVNTEAFF

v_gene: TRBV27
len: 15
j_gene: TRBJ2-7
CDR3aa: CASSLSTGGFYEQYF

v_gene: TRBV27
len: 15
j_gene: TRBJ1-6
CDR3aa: CASRIRDRVDSTLHF

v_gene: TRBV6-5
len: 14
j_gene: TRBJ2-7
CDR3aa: CASSVTGGSYEQYF

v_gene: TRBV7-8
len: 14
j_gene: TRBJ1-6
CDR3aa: CASSYRGSESPLHF

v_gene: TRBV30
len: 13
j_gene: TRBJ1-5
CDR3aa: CAWSEDSEQPQHF

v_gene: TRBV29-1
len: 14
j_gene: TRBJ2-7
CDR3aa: CSVEQATDSYEQYF

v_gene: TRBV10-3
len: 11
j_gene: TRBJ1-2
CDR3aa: CAISVGEGYTF

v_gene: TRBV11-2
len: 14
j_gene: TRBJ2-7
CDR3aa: CASSPAGGPYEQYF

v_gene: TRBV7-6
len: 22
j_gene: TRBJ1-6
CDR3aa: CASSPELGQGDDYGLKGSPLHF

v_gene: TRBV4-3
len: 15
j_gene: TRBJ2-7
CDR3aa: CASSQEAQGSYEQYF

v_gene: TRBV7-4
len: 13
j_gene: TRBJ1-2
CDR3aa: CASSLGQSYGYTF

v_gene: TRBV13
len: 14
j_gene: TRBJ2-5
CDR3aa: CASSARGVQETQYF

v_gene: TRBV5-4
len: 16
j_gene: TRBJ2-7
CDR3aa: CASSQEGAGSPYEQYF